This T cell receptor (beta chain) was captured in a study of control samples from healthy donors and cancer patients. The CDR3 is 15 amino acids. V lost 2 bases to trimming and J lost 4 bases; unmatched junction nucleotides: 9. From germline, CDR1 is SGDLS and CDR2 YYNGEE. Some clones are missing from TCRdb's copy, which holds only in-frame ones; the method was immunoSEQ multiplex PCR. The profile shows 130,000 or so clones, about nine tenths of them singletons. This sequence was found in a man aged 35-49 years in good health. Material: blood. V usage is TRBV9 and J usage is TRBJ2-7; 7 nucleotides match TRBD1. The CDR3 DNA reads TGTGCCAGCAGCGTGACGACAGGGATAGGATACGAGCAGTACTTC. It encodes CASSVTTGIGYEQYF.